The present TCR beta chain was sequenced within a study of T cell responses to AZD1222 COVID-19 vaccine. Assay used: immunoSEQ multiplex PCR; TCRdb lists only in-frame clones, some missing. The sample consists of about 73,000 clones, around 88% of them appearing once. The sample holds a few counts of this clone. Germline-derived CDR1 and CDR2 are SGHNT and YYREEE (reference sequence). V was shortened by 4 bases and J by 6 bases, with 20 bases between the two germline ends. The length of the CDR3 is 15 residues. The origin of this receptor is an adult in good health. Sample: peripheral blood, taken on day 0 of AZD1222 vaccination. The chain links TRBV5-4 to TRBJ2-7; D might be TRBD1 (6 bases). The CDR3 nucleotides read TGTGCCAGCAGCACCCGGGACAACGCTATCCGCGAGCAGTACTTC. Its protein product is CASSTRDNAIREQYF.